Listed below are T cell receptor beta chains from one sample, sequenced in a study of CD8 T cells in ankylosing spondylitis. Via MiXCR, TCRdb re-called the 5' RACE reads, giving one row per CDR3 protein. The sample contains about 240,000 distinct CDR3 sequences, 10% of which appear only once. The specimen was blood, either unsorted or a sorted T cell fraction (not recorded which). These receptors were obtained from a male donor with ankylosing spondylitis or in good health (not recorded which). Each CDR3 is given with its conserved first and last residue. D genes are given only for firm matches. Expanded clones get a size class; other rows say once, few or many, or leave the size out.

d_gene: .
abundance: many
j_gene: TRBJ1-4
v_gene: TRBV20-1
CDR3aa: CSARHGQTNEKLFF
CDR3nt: TGCAGTGCTAGACACGGGCAAACTAATGAAAAACTGTTTTTT

d_gene: .
abundance: few
j_gene: TRBJ1-1
v_gene: TRBV4-1
CDR3aa: CASSQVEGTEAFF
CDR3nt: TGCGCCAGCAGCCAAGTCGAAGGGACTGAAGCTTTCTTT

d_gene: .
abundance: many
j_gene: TRBJ2-1
v_gene: TRBV6-2/TRBV6-3
CDR3aa: CASSTRTVSSSNEQFF
CDR3nt: TGTGCCAGCAGCACCCGGACAGTCTCCAGTTCCAATGAGCAGTTCTTC

d_gene: TRBD1
abundance: .
j_gene: TRBJ1-5
v_gene: TRBV2
CDR3aa: CASSEDRDNQPQHF
CDR3nt: TGTGCCAGCAGCGAGGACAGGGACAATCAGCCCCAGCATTTT

d_gene: TRBD2
abundance: many
j_gene: TRBJ2-1
v_gene: TRBV28
CDR3aa: CASSSPGLAGYNEQFF
CDR3nt: TGTGCCAGCAGTTCTCCCGGACTAGCGGGATACAATGAGCAGTTCTTC

d_gene: .
abundance: many
j_gene: TRBJ1-3
v_gene: TRBV7-2
CDR3aa: CASSLEARSSSGNTIYF
CDR3nt: TGTGCCAGCAGTTTAGAAGCGAGGAGTAGCTCTGGAAACACCATATATTTT

d_gene: .
abundance: few
j_gene: TRBJ2-4
v_gene: TRBV11-1
CDR3aa: CASSLTDSLAKNIQYF
CDR3nt: TGTGCCAGCAGCTTAACCGATTCCCTAGCCAAAAACATTCAGTACTTC

d_gene: .
abundance: many
j_gene: TRBJ2-1
v_gene: TRBV12-3/TRBV12-4
CDR3aa: CASSFGSSYNEQFF
CDR3nt: TGTGCCAGCAGTTTTGGCAGCTCCTACAATGAGCAGTTCTTC

d_gene: .
abundance: many
j_gene: TRBJ1-2
v_gene: TRBV21-1
CDR3aa: CASSIVRGGSYGYTF
CDR3nt: TGTGCCAGCAGCATTGTCCGCGGGGGGTCCTATGGCTACACCTTC

d_gene: TRBD2
abundance: many
j_gene: TRBJ2-3
v_gene: TRBV20-1
CDR3aa: CSVPPSGNTDTQYF
CDR3nt: TGCAGTGTACCCCCTAGCGGAAACACAGATACGCAGTATTTT

d_gene: TRBD1
abundance: many
j_gene: TRBJ2-1
v_gene: TRBV10-3
CDR3aa: CAISEYRGASNEQFF
CDR3nt: TGTGCCATCAGTGAGTACAGGGGAGCGTCCAATGAGCAGTTCTTC

d_gene: TRBD1
abundance: .
j_gene: TRBJ2-7
v_gene: TRBV20-1
CDR3aa: CSPGTGRNIHEQYF
CDR3nt: TGCAGTCCAGGGACAGGCCGAAATATCCACGAGCAGTACTTC

d_gene: .
abundance: many
j_gene: TRBJ2-2
v_gene: TRBV7-2
CDR3aa: CASSDPGLRAGELFF
CDR3nt: TGTGCCAGCTCCGACCCAGGACTACGGGCCGGGGAGCTGTTTTTT

d_gene: .
abundance: .
j_gene: TRBJ2-5
v_gene: TRBV11-2
CDR3aa: CASSSFGVHQETQYF
CDR3nt: TGTGCCAGCAGCTCCTTCGGGGTACACCAAGAGACCCAGTACTTC

d_gene: TRBD2
abundance: few
j_gene: TRBJ2-7
v_gene: TRBV7-9
CDR3aa: CASSPWGSGTYEQYF
CDR3nt: TGTGCCAGCAGCCCCTGGGGTAGCGGGACCTACGAGCAGTACTTC

d_gene: .
abundance: many
j_gene: TRBJ1-3
v_gene: TRBV20-1
CDR3aa: CSAPGSGNTIYF
CDR3nt: TGCAGTGCTCCAGGGTCTGGAAACACCATATATTTT

d_gene: TRBD1
abundance: many
j_gene: TRBJ2-1
v_gene: TRBV29-1
CDR3aa: CSVYTGGGEQFF
CDR3nt: TGCAGCGTTTACACAGGGGGCGGTGAGCAGTTCTTC

d_gene: TRBD1
abundance: many
j_gene: TRBJ2-7
v_gene: TRBV6-5
CDR3aa: CASSQSTGYGHEQYF
CDR3nt: TGTGCCAGCAGTCAGTCGACAGGGTATGGCCACGAGCAGTACTTC

d_gene: .
abundance: few
j_gene: TRBJ2-1
v_gene: TRBV3-1
CDR3aa: CASSLGPVYYNEQFF
CDR3nt: TGTGCCAGCAGCCTAGGACCGGTATACTACAATGAGCAGTTCTTC

d_gene: TRBD2
abundance: few
j_gene: TRBJ2-7
v_gene: TRBV25-1
CDR3aa: CASSWVVGGSYEQYF
CDR3nt: TGTGCCAGCAGTTGGGTTGTGGGCGGGAGCTACGAGCAGTACTTC

d_gene: .
abundance: few
j_gene: TRBJ2-1
v_gene: TRBV15
CDR3aa: CATSNGRSYNEQFF
CDR3nt: TGTGCCACCAGCAACGGACGGAGTTACAATGAGCAGTTCTTC

d_gene: TRBD2
abundance: few
j_gene: TRBJ2-1
v_gene: TRBV20-1
CDR3aa: CSAPTSVKNEQFF
CDR3nt: TGCAGTGCCCCGACTAGCGTTAAGAATGAGCAGTTCTTC

d_gene: .
abundance: many
j_gene: TRBJ1-1
v_gene: TRBV19
CDR3aa: CASSISQQLNTEAFF
CDR3nt: TGTGCCAGTAGTATAAGTCAACAGTTGAACACTGAAGCTTTCTTT

d_gene: TRBD1
abundance: many
j_gene: TRBJ1-5
v_gene: TRBV10-3
CDR3aa: CAISEQGQGNQPQHF
CDR3nt: TGTGCCATCAGTGAGCAGGGACAGGGGAATCAGCCCCAGCATTTT

d_gene: .
abundance: many
j_gene: TRBJ2-7
v_gene: TRBV12-3/TRBV12-4
CDR3aa: CASSLGHPYEQYF
CDR3nt: TGTGCCAGCAGTTTAGGGCACCCATACGAGCAGTACTTC

d_gene: .
abundance: few
j_gene: TRBJ2-7
v_gene: TRBV5-6
CDR3aa: CASSPIRGYEQYF
CDR3nt: TGTGCCAGCAGCCCGATCCGTGGTTACGAGCAGTACTTC

d_gene: .
abundance: .
j_gene: TRBJ2-3
v_gene: TRBV20-1
CDR3aa: CSARDRPDTQYF
CDR3nt: TGCAGTGCTAGAGATCGGCCAGATACGCAGTATTTT